A single T cell receptor beta chain is shown here with its context. The antigen it recognizes is unknown. No much larger clonotype is one base removed from it; base qualities were not supplied. These data are taken from a study of CD8 T cells in Susac syndrome (dated by TCRdb to 2018 to 2020). At the level of the whole study: Of the Susac syndrome patients who were sequenced, more than five had clinically active disease and 8 or 9 were in clinical remission. The study used repertoire sequencing to test whether antigen drove CD8+ T cell activation and differentiation in Susac syndrome. At blood withdrawal, Susac syndrome patients were either therapy-naive, taking corticosteroids (in some cases with IVIg as well), or taking IVIg alone.

RNA was extracted using the RNeasy kit, and about 0.5 to 1 ug of the RNA was reverse transcribed with random hexamers. TCR beta CDR3 regions were amplified with the immunoSEQ multiplex PCR assay covering 54 Vbeta and 13 Jbeta segments. Bias from PCR amplification was corrected by using a synthetic template baseline for primer optimization and for computational correction. The authors' pipeline ran thus. Reads were annotated to V, D and J genes according to IMGT and were analyzed with immunoSEQ Analyzer, with only productive sequences retained. To calculate clonality, Shannon entropy was normalized by log2 of the number of productive unique sequences and then subtracted from one. For each patient and control, public and private clones were evaluated among the 100 most prevalent clones. Susac-specific clones were defined as absent from healthy and MS cohorts, approximately 1,000 published viral clones and other ImmuneACCESS disease sequences. TCRdb passed the public sequencing reads through fastp at Q25 and MiXCR, retaining productive beta sequences. CDR3 protein sequences are deduplicated, and each keeps its most common genes and DNA. In this record, the V and J calls reflect TCRdb's handling and not the investigators' own analysis. This sample holds about 150,000 distinct CDR3 sequences; around 95% were observed only once. About 0.08% of the sample comes from the top ten.

General findings and caveats noted by the study authors: The number of individuals in the TCR sequencing and HLA analysis was acknowledged as relatively small. No clonal expansion was detected in the CD4+ T cell repertoire of Susac syndrome patients.

The germline V gene provides CDR1 SQVTM and CDR2 ANQGSEA. The CDR3 runs 12 amino acids, cysteine and phenylalanine included. Only the CDR3 region is kept as DNA, spanning 36 bases read in frame from base 1. A distance of 13 bases separates the germline ends of V and J, which lose 7 bases and 6 bases respectively. High-throughput TCR beta sequencing profiled peripheral blood CD8+ and CD4+ T cells from healthy donors, Susac syndrome patients and multiple sclerosis patients. The Susac syndrome patients fulfilled recently defined diagnostic criteria for definite or probable disease. Bulk CD8+ and CD4+ T cells were purified by magnetic negative isolation, while CD8+ TEMRA cells were enriched using FACS. Blood was drawn into EDTA tubes, processed within 24 hours, and PBMCs were isolated by density gradient centrifugation. PBMCs intended for TCR sequencing were cryopreserved in liquid nitrogen and were subsequently thawed in a 37 degrees C water bath. Purity of sorted or isolated CD4+, CD8+ and CD8+ TEMRA cells was at least 90%.

The source of this sequence is a human donor with Susac syndrome. The V gene is TRBV29-1 and the J gene is TRBJ2-1; a tentative D call is TRBD1 (6 bases match). The sequenced sample consisted of CD4+ T cells from PBMCs. The nucleotides are TGCAGCGCCGGAGACAGGTTCAATGAGCAGTTCTTC. This codes for CSAGDRFNEQFF.